The clone carrying this T cell receptor beta chain was detected ten times or more. Germline CDR1 reads LGHNT; CDR2 reads FRNRAP. The V segment lost 6 bases and the J segment 4 bases; nucleotides outside the gene matches: 6. The CDR3 runs 15 residues. These data come from a study of patients and donors after allogeneic stem cell transplantation. TCRdb independently ran MiXCR on the RT-PCR reads; one entry per CDR3 protein. The table includes around 82,000 distinct CDR3 sequences, 5% detected once. This chain connects TRBV12-5 to TRBJ2-2; 9 bases agree with TRBD1. Sequencing used blood, either unsorted or a sorted T cell fraction (not recorded which). The clonotype originates from a human donor who was either an allogeneic HSCT recipient or a stem cell or donor lymphocyte infusion donor (not recorded which). It is not recorded whose cells these are; they may come from a transplant donor. CDR3 bases: TGTGCTAGTGGGTCGGGACAGGGAGGCACCGGGGAGCTGTTTTTT. It is translated as CASGSGQGGTGELFF.